This entry lists 2 T cell receptor beta chains sequenced from one sample in a study of cytomegalovirus exposure and HLA in healthy donors. In the PCR, 60 Vbeta and 13 Jbeta primers were used. Here immunoSEQ multiplex PCR was the method, and the copy in TCRdb shows in-frame clones only, minus some. In the table there are some 180,000 clones, 78% of which are singletons. The sample comprised PBMCs. Source of these receptors: a woman in her 30s in good health and CMV-seropositive.

The chain recombines TRBV7-2 with TRBJ2-5, with 7 bases that match TRBD2. Germline values: CDR1 SGHTA, CDR2 FQGNSA. V dropped 1 base and J dropped 5; count of bases not matched to a gene: 7. The CDR3 covers 15 residues. CDR3 loop: CASSLGGRVGETQYF. DNA for the CDR3: TGTGCCAGCAGCTTAGGAGGGAGGGTTGGGGAGACCCAGTACTTC.

The chain has TRBV15 and TRBJ2-2, with TRBD2 matching over 10 bases. Germline lookup yields CDR1 LNHNV and CDR2 YYDKDF (reference sequence). With 5 bases clipped from V and 5 bases from J, the junction kept 8 bases outside the gene matches. This CDR3 region has 16 residues. CDR3 bases: TGTGCCACCAGCCTTAGCGGGAGGAGAGGTACCGGGGAGCTGTTTTTT. This encodes CATSLSGRRGTGELFF.